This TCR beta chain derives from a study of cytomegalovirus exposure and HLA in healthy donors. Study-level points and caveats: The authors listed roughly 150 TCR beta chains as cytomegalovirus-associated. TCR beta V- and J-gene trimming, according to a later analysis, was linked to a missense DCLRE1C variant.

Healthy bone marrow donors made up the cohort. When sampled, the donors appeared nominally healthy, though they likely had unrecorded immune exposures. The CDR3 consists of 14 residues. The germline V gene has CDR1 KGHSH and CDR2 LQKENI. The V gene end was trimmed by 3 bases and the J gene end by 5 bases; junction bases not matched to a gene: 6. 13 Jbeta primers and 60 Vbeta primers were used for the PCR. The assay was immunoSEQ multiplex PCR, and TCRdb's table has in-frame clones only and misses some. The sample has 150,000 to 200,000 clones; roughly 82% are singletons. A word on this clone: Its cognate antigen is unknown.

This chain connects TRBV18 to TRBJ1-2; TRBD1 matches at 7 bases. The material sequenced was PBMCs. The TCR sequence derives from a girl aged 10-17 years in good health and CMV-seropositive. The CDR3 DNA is TGTGCCAGCTCACCCGGGACAGAAGAATATGGCTACACCTTC. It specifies CASSPGTEEYGYTF.